This T cell receptor (beta chain) was identified in a study of T cells in Graves' hyperthyroidism and ophthalmopathy. This clonotype was seen ten or more times. V shed 7 bases and J shed 0 bases, with 10 bases lying between them. Germline CDR1 MNHNS, CDR2 SASEGT. The CDR3 covers 14 residues. Researchers amplified the TCR beta CDR3 regions from RNA transcripts. When the TCR CDR3 underwent first-round RT-PCR, the HTBI primer set was used. TCRdb re-derived calls from the multiplex PCR reads in MiXCR, one entry per CDR3 protein. The data show 350,000 to 400,000 distinct CDR3 sequences, with roughly 19% seen just once and around 4% held by the top ten.

The rearrangement links TRBV6-1 to TRBJ2-4; the D is unclear. The sequence was collected from a woman between 18 and 29 years old with Graves' hyperthyroidism. The sample consisted of blood. The CDR3 region is CASTQTLAKNIQYF. CDR3 nucleotides: TGTGCCAGCACTCAAACTCTAGCCAAAAACATTCAGTACTTC.